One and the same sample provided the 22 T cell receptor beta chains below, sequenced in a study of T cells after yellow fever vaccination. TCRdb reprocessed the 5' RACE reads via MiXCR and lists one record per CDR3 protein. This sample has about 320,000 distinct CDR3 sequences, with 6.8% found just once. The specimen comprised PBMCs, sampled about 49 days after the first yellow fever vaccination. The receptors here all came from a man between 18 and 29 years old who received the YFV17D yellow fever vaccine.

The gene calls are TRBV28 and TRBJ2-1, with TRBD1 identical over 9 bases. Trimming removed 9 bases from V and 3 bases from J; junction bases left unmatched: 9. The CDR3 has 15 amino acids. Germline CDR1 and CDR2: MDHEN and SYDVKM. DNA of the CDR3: TGTGCCAGTACCGGGACAGGGAAGGGCTACAATGAGCAGTTCTTC. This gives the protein CASTGTGKGYNEQFF.

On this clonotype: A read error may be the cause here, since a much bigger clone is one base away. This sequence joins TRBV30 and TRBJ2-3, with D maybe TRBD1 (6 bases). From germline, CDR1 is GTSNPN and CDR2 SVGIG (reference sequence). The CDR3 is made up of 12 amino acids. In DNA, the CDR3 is TGTGCTACAGGGCCGAACACAGATACGCAGTATTTT. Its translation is CATGPNTDTQYF.

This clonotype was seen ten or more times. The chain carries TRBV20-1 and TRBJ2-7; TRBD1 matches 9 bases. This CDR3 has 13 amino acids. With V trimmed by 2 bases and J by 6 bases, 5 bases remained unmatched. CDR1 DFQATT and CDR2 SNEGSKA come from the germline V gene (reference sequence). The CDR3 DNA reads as TGCAGTGCTAGAACAGGGGGCGCATCCGAGCAGTACTTC. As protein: CSARTGGASEQYF.

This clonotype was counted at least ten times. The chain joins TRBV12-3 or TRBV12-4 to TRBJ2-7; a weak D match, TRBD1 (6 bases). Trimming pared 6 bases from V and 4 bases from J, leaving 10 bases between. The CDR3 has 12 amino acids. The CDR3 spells CASRVDRYEQYF. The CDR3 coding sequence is TGTGCCAGCAGGGTGGACAGATACGAGCAGTACTTC.

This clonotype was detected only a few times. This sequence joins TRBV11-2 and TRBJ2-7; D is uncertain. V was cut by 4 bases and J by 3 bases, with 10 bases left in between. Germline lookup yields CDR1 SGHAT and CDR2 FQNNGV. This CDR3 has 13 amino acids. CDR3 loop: CASSSQVNYEQYV. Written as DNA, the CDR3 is TGTGCCAGCAGCTCGCAGGTTAACTACGAGCAGTACGTC.

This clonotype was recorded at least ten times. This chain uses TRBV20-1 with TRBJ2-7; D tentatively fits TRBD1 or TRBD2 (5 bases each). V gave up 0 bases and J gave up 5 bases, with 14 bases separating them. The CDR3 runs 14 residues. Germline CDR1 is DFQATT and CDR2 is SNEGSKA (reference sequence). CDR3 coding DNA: TGCAGTGCTAGAGACTCGGCCGGGACGAACGAGCAGTACTTC. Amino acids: CSARDSAGTNEQYF.

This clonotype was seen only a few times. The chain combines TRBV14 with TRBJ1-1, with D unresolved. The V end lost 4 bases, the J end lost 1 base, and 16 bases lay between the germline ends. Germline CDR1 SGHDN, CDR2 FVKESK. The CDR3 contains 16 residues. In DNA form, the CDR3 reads TGTGCCAGCAGCCTGTCAATTAGGAATAGGAACACTGAAGCTTTCTTT. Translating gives CASSLSIRNRNTEAFF.

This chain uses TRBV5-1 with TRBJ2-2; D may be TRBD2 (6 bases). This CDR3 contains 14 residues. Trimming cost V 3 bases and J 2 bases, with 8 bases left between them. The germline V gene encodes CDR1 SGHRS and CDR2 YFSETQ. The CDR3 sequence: CASSWRENTGELFF. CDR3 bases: TGCGCCAGCAGCTGGAGGGAAAACACCGGGGAGCTGTTTTTT. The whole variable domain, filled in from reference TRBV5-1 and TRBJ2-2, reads KAGVTQTPRYLIKTRGQQVTLSCSPISGHRSVSWYQQTPGQGLQFLFEYFSETQRNKGNFPGRFSGRQFSNSRSEMNVSTLELGDSALYLCASSWRENTGELFFGEGSRLTVL.

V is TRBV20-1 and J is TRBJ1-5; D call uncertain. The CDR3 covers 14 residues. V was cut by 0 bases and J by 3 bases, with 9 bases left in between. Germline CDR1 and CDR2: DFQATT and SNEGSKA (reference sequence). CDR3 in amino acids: CSAREGPFNQPQHF. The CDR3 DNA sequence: TGCAGTGCTAGAGAAGGTCCGTTCAATCAGCCCCAGCATTTT.

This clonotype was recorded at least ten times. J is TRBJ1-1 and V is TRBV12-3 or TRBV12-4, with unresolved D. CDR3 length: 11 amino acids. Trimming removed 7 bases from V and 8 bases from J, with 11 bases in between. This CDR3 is CASNLRSEAFF. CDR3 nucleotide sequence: TGTGCCAGCAACCTCCGGTCGGAAGCTTTCTTT.

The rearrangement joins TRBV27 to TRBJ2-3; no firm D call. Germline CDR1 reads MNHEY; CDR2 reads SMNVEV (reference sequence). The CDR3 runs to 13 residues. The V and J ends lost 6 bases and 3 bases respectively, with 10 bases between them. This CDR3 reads CASSLRLTDTQYF. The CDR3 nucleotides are TGTGCCAGCAGCCTCAGACTTACAGATACGCAGTATTTT.

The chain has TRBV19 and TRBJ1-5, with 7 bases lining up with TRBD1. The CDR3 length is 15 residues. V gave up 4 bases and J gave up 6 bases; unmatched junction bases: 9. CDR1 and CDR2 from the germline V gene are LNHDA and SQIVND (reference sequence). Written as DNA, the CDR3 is TGTGCCAGTAGTACCCAGGGGGTCCTACCTCAGCCCCAGCATTTT. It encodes CASSTQGVLPQPQHF.

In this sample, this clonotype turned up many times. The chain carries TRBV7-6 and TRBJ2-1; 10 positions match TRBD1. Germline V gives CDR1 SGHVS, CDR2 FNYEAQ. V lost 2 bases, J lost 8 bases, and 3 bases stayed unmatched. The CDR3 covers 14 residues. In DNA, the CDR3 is TGTGCCAGCAGCTTAAGACAGGGGGCCTATGAGCAGTTCTTC. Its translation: CASSLRQGAYEQFF.

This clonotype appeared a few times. In DNA form, the CDR3 reads TGCGCCAGCTCCTCTATCACGACGGGTGAAGGCACAGATACGCAGTATTTT. Protein product: CASSSITTGEGTDTQYF. V usage is TRBV5-1 and J usage is TRBJ2-3; D is unclear. Germline V lookup: CDR1 SGHRS, CDR2 YFSETQ. V lost 7 bases to trimming and J lost 1 base, with 22 bases between them. The CDR3 spans 17 residues.

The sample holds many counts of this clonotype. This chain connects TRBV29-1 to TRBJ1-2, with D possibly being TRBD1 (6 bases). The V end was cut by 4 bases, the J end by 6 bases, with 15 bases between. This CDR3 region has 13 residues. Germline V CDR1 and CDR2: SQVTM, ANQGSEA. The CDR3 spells CSVALQGGHGYTF. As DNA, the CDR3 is TGCAGCGTTGCCCTACAGGGAGGCCATGGCTACACCTTC.

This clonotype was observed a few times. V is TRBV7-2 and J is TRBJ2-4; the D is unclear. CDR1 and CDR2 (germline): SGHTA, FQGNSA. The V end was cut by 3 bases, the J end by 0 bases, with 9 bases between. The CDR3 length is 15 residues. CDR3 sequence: CASSLVPLAKNIQYF. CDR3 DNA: TGTGCCAGCAGCTTGGTCCCTCTAGCCAAAAACATTCAGTACTTC.

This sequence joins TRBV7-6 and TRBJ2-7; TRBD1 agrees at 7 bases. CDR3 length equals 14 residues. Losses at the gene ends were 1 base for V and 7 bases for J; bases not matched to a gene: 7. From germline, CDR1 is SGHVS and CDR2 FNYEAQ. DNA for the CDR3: TGTGCCAGCAGCTTAGAGAGGGGGCTGCGAGAGCAGTACTTC. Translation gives CASSLERGLREQYF.

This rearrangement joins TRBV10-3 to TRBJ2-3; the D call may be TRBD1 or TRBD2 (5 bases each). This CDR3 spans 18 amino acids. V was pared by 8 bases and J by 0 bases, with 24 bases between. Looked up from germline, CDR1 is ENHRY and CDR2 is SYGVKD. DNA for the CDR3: TGTGCCATCTGTTTTGGGAATAGGGACCCAGAGAGCACAGATACGCAGTATTTT. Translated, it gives CAICFGNRDPESTDTQYF.

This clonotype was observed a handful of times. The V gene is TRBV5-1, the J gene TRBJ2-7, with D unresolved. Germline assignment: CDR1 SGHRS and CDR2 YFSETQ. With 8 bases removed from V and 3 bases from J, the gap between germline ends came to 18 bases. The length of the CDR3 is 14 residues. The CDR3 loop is CASAGNEALYEQYF. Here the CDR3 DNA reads TGCGCCAGTGCAGGAAACGAGGCGCTCTACGAGCAGTACTTC.

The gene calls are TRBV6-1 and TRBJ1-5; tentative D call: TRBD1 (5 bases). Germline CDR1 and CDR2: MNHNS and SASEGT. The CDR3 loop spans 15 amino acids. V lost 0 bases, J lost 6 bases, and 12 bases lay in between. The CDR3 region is CASSEAEGRGQPQHF. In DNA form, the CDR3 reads TGTGCCAGCAGTGAAGCGGAGGGGAGGGGTCAGCCCCAGCATTTT.

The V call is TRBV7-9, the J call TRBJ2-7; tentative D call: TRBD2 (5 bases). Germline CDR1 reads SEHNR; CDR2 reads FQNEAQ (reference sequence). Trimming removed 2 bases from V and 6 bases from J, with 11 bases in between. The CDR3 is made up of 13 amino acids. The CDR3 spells CASSLSVGSEQYF. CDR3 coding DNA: TGTGCCAGCAGCTTATCGGTAGGGAGCGAGCAGTACTTC. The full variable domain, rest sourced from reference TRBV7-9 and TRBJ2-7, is DTGVSQNPRHKITKRGQNVTFRCDPISEHNRLYWYRQTLGQGPEFLTYFQNEAQLEKSRLLSDRFSAERPKGSFSTLEIQRTEQGDSAMYLCASSLSVGSEQYFGPGTRLTVT.

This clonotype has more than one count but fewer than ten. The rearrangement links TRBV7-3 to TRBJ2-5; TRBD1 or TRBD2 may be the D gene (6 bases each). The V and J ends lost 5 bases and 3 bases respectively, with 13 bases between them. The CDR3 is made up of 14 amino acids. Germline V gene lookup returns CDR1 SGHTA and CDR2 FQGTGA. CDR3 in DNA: TGTGCCAGCAGCCCGGGGGCAGGGGAAGAGACCCAGTACTTC. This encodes CASSPGAGEETQYF.